Included here is one TCR beta chain sequence, with context. RNA in amounts of about 0.5 to 1 ug was reverse transcribed with random hexamers. TCRdb independently ran MiXCR on the immunoSEQ multiplex PCR reads; one entry per CDR3 protein. The table has around 81,000 distinct CDR3 sequences, approximately 95% seen once; the top ten hold 0.85% to 1%. The data stem from a study of CD8 T cells in Susac syndrome. The CDR3 is 16 amino acids. Germline CDR1 SGHRS, CDR2 YFSETQ. Trimming pared 2 bases from V and 3 bases from J, leaving 18 bases between. This sequence joins TRBV5-1 and TRBJ2-7, with D perhaps assigned TRBD1 or TRBD2 (5 bases each). Source material: CD8+ T cells from PBMCs. This receptor was identified in a human donor with Susac syndrome. CDR3 nucleotides: TGCGCCAGCAGCTTAAAGGAGGACGGGACGATCTACGAGCAGTACTTC. Residues: CASSLKEDGTIYEQYF. Based on the CDR3 plus reference TRBV5-1 and TRBJ2-7, the full variable domain is KAGVTQTPRYLIKTRGQQVTLSCSPISGHRSVSWYQQTPGQGLQFLFEYFSETQRNKGNFPGRFSGRQFSNSRSEMNVSTLELGDSALYLCASSLKEDGTIYEQYFGPGTRLTVT.